Ten or more counts support the clone carrying this T cell receptor beta chain. Its target is not known. Each 20-30 mg portion of unsorted bulk tissue served as the source for co-extraction of RNA and DNA. There were only treatment-naive patients, all with chronic HBV infection. This sample was taken from a study of tumor-infiltrating lymphocytes in primary liver carcinoma. For the study at large: Patients were both men and women, whose ages ran from 30 to 69 years.

Production of TCR beta cDNA used roughly 480 ng total RNA together with a constant-region primer. Three-round nested multiplex PCR performed with slightly modified ARM-PCR produced the TCR beta libraries. Investigators reported that the first two PCR rounds, at about 11 cycles each, used TRBV1-TRBV30 forward primers with a C-beta reverse primer. In TCRdb, the multiplex PCR reads were re-called with MiXCR into one record per CDR3 protein. Here the sample spans about 92,000 distinct CDR3 sequences, about 70% being singletons. The CDR3 totals 15 residues. The ends were cut back, 0 bases at V and 3 bases at J, with 12 bases in the middle. Per germline, CDR1 SGHKS and CDR2 YYEKEE (reference sequence). Overall study findings and caveats: Tumor-adjacent and tumor-blood pairs overlapped less than tumor region pairs did. Significantly larger top-250-clone fractions were found in tumors than in blood (p = 0.039).

The sample taken for sequencing was tumor-adjacent normal liver tissue. This rearrangement joins TRBV5-5 to TRBJ1-1; no definite D call. The receptor comes from a middle-aged man with primary liver carcinoma and hepatitis B virus infection. The CDR3 DNA is TGTGCCAGCAGCTTGGGGGAGGTCGATCACACTGAAGCTTTCTTT. It is translated as CASSLGEVDHTEAFF.